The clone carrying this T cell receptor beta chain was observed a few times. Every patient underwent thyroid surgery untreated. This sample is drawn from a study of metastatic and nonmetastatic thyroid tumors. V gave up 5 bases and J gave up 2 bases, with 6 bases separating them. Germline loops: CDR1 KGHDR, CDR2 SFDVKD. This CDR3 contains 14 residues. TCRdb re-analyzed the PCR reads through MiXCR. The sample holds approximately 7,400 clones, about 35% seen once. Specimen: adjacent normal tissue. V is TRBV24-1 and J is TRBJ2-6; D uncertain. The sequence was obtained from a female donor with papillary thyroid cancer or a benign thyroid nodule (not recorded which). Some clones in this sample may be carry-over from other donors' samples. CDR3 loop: CATSGQAGANVLTF. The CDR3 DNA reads TGTGCCACCAGTGGGCAGGCTGGGGCCAACGTCCTGACTTTC.